These T cell receptor beta chains were read from a single sample in a study of CD8 T cells in Susac syndrome. TCRdb used MiXCR to reprocess the immunoSEQ multiplex PCR reads, holding one entry per CDR3 protein. The data contain 150,000 or so distinct CDR3 sequences, just under 95% of them singletons. Sequences were obtained from CD4+ T cells from PBMCs. These receptors were taken from a human donor in good health. Both conserved end residues are part of each CDR3. Fields, in order: CDR3 DNA, CDR3 protein, D gene, J gene, V gene, clone size. D genes are given only for firm matches. Size is omitted from some rows. Given values are once, few, many or a class for expanded clones.

DNA: TGTGCCAGCTCGCTACTAGCGGGGGGGCTCTACGAGCAGTACTTC
CDR3: CASSLLAGGLYEQYF
D: TRBD2
J: TRBJ2-7
V: TRBV18
size: NA

DNA: TGCGCCAGCAGCCAGGACAGCAGAGAAAAACTGTTTTTT
CDR3: CASSQDSREKLFF
D: NA
J: TRBJ1-4
V: TRBV5-1
size: NA

DNA: TGTGCCAGCAGCCTCGAAGCGGGGGGCTCCTACGAGCAGTACTTC
CDR3: CASSLEAGGSYEQYF
D: TRBD2
J: TRBJ2-7
V: TRBV5-6
size: NA

DNA: TGTGCCAGCAGCCCCTCGGACAGGGGGGATAGCTATGGCTACACCTTC
CDR3: CASSPSDRGDSYGYTF
D: TRBD1
J: TRBJ1-2
V: TRBV3-1
size: NA

DNA: TGTGCCAGCAGCTTAAAACCTCCTCTTAGCGGGGGTTTCTCAGATACGCAGTATTTT
CDR3: CASSLKPPLSGGFSDTQYF
D: TRBD2
J: TRBJ2-3
V: TRBV7-3
size: NA

DNA: TGTGCCATCAGCCCACCGACACGAAACAATGAGCAGTTCTTC
CDR3: CAISPPTRNNEQFF
D: NA
J: TRBJ2-1
V: TRBV10-3
size: NA

DNA: TGTGCCAGCAGTTACGGAGTCTGGGCGCGGGAGAATGAGCAGTTCTTC
CDR3: CASSYGVWARENEQFF
D: TRBD2
J: TRBJ2-1
V: TRBV6-6
size: once

DNA: TGCAGTGCTAGGGCAGGGTGGTACACTGAAGCTTTCTTT
CDR3: CSARAGWYTEAFF
D: NA
J: TRBJ1-1
V: TRBV20-1
size: NA

DNA: TGCAGTGCGAGTAAAAATAGCAATCAGCCCCAGCATTTT
CDR3: CSASKNSNQPQHF
D: NA
J: TRBJ1-5
V: TRBV20-1
size: NA

DNA: TGTGCCAGCAGCTCCTCCCAGGTCTGGGGCTACACCTTC
CDR3: CASSSSQVWGYTF
D: NA
J: TRBJ1-2
V: TRBV5-4
size: NA

DNA: TGTGCCACCCAACAGGGTGAAAACACCATATATTTT
CDR3: CATQQGENTIYF
D: NA
J: TRBJ1-3
V: TRBV10-3
size: NA

DNA: TGTGCCAGCAGTGTTTGGGGGGCCACGAACACCGGGGAGCTGTTTTTT
CDR3: CASSVWGATNTGELFF
D: NA
J: TRBJ2-2
V: TRBV12-3/TRBV12-4
size: NA

DNA: TGTGCCAGCAGTTTAGCACAGGGCTCTGGGGCCAACGTCCTGACTTTC
CDR3: CASSLAQGSGANVLTF
D: NA
J: TRBJ2-6
V: TRBV12-3/TRBV12-4
size: NA

DNA: TGTGCCAGCAGCCACCCCCGGGGACAGGGCTCCTACGAGCAGTACTTC
CDR3: CASSHPRGQGSYEQYF
D: TRBD1
J: TRBJ2-7
V: TRBV7-2
size: NA

DNA: TGCAGTGCTAGATCTTCGACTAGTTCGGGGTACAATGAGCAGTTCTTC
CDR3: CSARSSTSSGYNEQFF
D: NA
J: TRBJ2-1
V: TRBV20-1
size: NA

DNA: TGTGCCAGCAGCCAAGATAGACGGCTTGAAGCTTTCTTT
CDR3: CASSQDRRLEAFF
D: NA
J: TRBJ1-1
V: TRBV3-1
size: NA

DNA: TGTGCCACTAACCGTAGACTAGCGGGGGAAGAGACCCAGTACTTC
CDR3: CATNRRLAGEETQYF
D: TRBD2
J: TRBJ2-5
V: TRBV24-1
size: NA

DNA: TGTGCCAGCAGTGACTCCGGGGCGGCGTTCAATGAGCAGTTCTTC
CDR3: CASSDSGAAFNEQFF
D: NA
J: TRBJ2-1
V: TRBV6-4
size: NA

DNA: TGTGCCAGCAGCGGTAGCGGGGGACACCAAAGGGATACGCAGTATTTT
CDR3: CASSGSGGHQRDTQYF
D: TRBD2
J: TRBJ2-3
V: TRBV9
size: NA

DNA: TGTGCCAGCAGCACCCCGGAAAAGGGAGGAAACATTCAGTACTTC
CDR3: CASSTPEKGGNIQYF
D: NA
J: TRBJ2-4
V: TRBV7-9
size: NA

DNA: TGTGCCAGCAGCCAAGTATCCCGCACTCCCTACGAGCAGTACTTC
CDR3: CASSQVSRTPYEQYF
D: NA
J: TRBJ2-7
V: TRBV3-1
size: NA

DNA: TGTGCCTCCCAAGAGCCCCCGCAGGAGACCCAGTACTTC
CDR3: CASQEPPQETQYF
D: NA
J: TRBJ2-5
V: TRBV4-2
size: NA

DNA: TGCAGCGTTGACTCCGGGTATGGCTACACCTTC
CDR3: CSVDSGYGYTF
D: NA
J: TRBJ1-2
V: TRBV29-1
size: NA

DNA: TGTGCCAGTAGTAGGTGGCAGGGGGAAGAGACCCAGTACTTC
CDR3: CASSRWQGEETQYF
D: TRBD1
J: TRBJ2-5
V: TRBV19
size: NA

DNA: TGTGCCAGCAGCTGGGGGGAGGGAAACACCATATATTTT
CDR3: CASSWGEGNTIYF
D: NA
J: TRBJ1-3
V: TRBV7-2
size: NA

DNA: TGTGCCACCAGTGATTCTCGGGGGGCGGGAAATGAGCAGTTCTTC
CDR3: CATSDSRGAGNEQFF
D: NA
J: TRBJ2-1
V: TRBV24-1
size: NA

DNA: TGTGCCAGTCAGAAGGGACAGAGAGACAATCAGCCCCAGCATTTT
CDR3: CASQKGQRDNQPQHF
D: TRBD1
J: TRBJ1-5
V: TRBV19
size: NA

DNA: TGTGCCAGCAGCTTTGTTCTAGCGGGGGGCCTCACAGATACGCAGTATTTT
CDR3: CASSFVLAGGLTDTQYF
D: TRBD2
J: TRBJ2-3
V: TRBV5-4
size: NA

DNA: TGCGCCAGCAGCTTGTCTGGGGAACGTAATTCACCCCTCCACTTT
CDR3: CASSLSGERNSPLHF
D: NA
J: TRBJ1-6
V: TRBV5-1
size: NA

DNA: TGTGCCAGCACCCTGGACAGCGGGCCCGGGGAGCTGTTTTTT
CDR3: CASTLDSGPGELFF
D: NA
J: TRBJ2-2
V: TRBV12-3/TRBV12-4
size: NA

DNA: TGTGCCAGCAGCTCCATTGGACTAGCGGGGGGGCGAAACACCGGGGAGCTGTTTTTT
CDR3: CASSSIGLAGGRNTGELFF
D: TRBD2
J: TRBJ2-2
V: TRBV7-9
size: NA

DNA: TGTGCCAGCAGTGAAAGGGGGCCAAGTTATAGCAATCAGCCCCAGCATTTT
CDR3: CASSERGPSYSNQPQHF
D: TRBD1
J: TRBJ1-5
V: TRBV2
size: NA

DNA: TGTGCCAGCAGCCTCCCGGTGCCAGGGGTTTCCTACAATGAGCAGTTCTTC
CDR3: CASSLPVPGVSYNEQFF
D: NA
J: TRBJ2-1
V: TRBV14
size: NA

DNA: TGCAGCGTTGGATCAGGATGGGAAGCTTTCTTT
CDR3: CSVGSGWEAFF
D: NA
J: TRBJ1-1
V: TRBV29-1
size: NA

DNA: TGCAGCGCCAAGACCCTCTACGAGCAGTACTTC
CDR3: CSAKTLYEQYF
D: NA
J: TRBJ2-7
V: TRBV29-1
size: NA

DNA: TGTGCCAGCGGGGTTAGCGGGCTCTACGAGCAGTACTTC
CDR3: CASGVSGLYEQYF
D: TRBD2
J: TRBJ2-7
V: TRBV5-4
size: NA

DNA: TGCAGCGTTCTGGGGGGGAAAGCCTCCAAAAACATTCAGTACTTC
CDR3: CSVLGGKASKNIQYF
D: TRBD2
J: TRBJ2-4
V: TRBV29-1
size: NA

DNA: TGTGCCAGCAGCCTGACCGCGGGGGGCGGAGATACGCAGTATTTT
CDR3: CASSLTAGGGDTQYF
D: TRBD2
J: TRBJ2-3
V: TRBV3-1
size: once

DNA: TGCGCCAGCAGCCCTACCACGGGGGTACACACTGAAGCTTTCTTT
CDR3: CASSPTTGVHTEAFF
D: NA
J: TRBJ1-1
V: TRBV5-1
size: NA

DNA: TGTGCCAGCAGCCTACTCTGGGCGGGGACTAGCACAGATACGCAGTATTTT
CDR3: CASSLLWAGTSTDTQYF
D: NA
J: TRBJ2-3
V: TRBV7-9
size: NA

DNA: TGTGCCAGTGGGACACCCGAGAACACTGAAGCTTTCTTT
CDR3: CASGTPENTEAFF
D: NA
J: TRBJ1-1
V: TRBV2
size: NA

DNA: TGTGCCAGCAGTCCCACAGAGTACCAAGAGACCCAGTACTTC
CDR3: CASSPTEYQETQYF
D: NA
J: TRBJ2-5
V: TRBV27
size: few

DNA: TGTGCCAGCAGCCATACAGGGTTTGAGCAGTTCTTC
CDR3: CASSHTGFEQFF
D: NA
J: TRBJ2-1
V: TRBV3-1
size: NA

DNA: TGCGCCAGCAGGACGGGACTAACGAACACCGGGGAGCTGTTTTTT
CDR3: CASRTGLTNTGELFF
D: TRBD2
J: TRBJ2-2
V: TRBV5-1
size: NA

DNA: TGTGCCTGGAACTCCTTCGGGTCTGAAGCTTTCTTT
CDR3: CAWNSFGSEAFF
D: NA
J: TRBJ1-1
V: TRBV30
size: NA

DNA: TGTGCCAGCAGCCCTAGCGGGGGTCTCTACGAGCAGTACTTC
CDR3: CASSPSGGLYEQYF
D: TRBD2
J: TRBJ2-7
V: TRBV4-2
size: NA

DNA: TGTGCCAGCAGCCAAGTAGCGGGGGCCACCGGGGAGCTGTTTTTT
CDR3: CASSQVAGATGELFF
D: TRBD2
J: TRBJ2-2
V: TRBV14
size: NA

DNA: TGTGCCAGCAGCGTTGCGACTAGCGGAGAGACCCAGTACTTC
CDR3: CASSVATSGETQYF
D: TRBD2
J: TRBJ2-5
V: TRBV9
size: NA

DNA: TGCAGTGCTAGGATTGGACAGGATGGCTACACCTTC
CDR3: CSARIGQDGYTF
D: TRBD1
J: TRBJ1-2
V: TRBV20-1
size: NA

DNA: TGTGCCAGCAGCTTAGCAGGGGGCGCGGATGGCTACACCTTC
CDR3: CASSLAGGADGYTF
D: TRBD1
J: TRBJ1-2
V: TRBV7-3
size: once

DNA: TGTGCCAGTAGGGAGTACTACGAGCAGTACTTC
CDR3: CASREYYEQYF
D: NA
J: TRBJ2-7
V: TRBV19
size: NA

DNA: TGTGCCAGCAGTGAAGCGGTCCAGGCCATGCAGCATTTT
CDR3: CASSEAVQAMQHF
D: NA
J: TRBJ1-5
V: TRBV6-1
size: NA

DNA: TGTGCCAGCAGCTCATCCGTGGGGCAGTATTTT
CDR3: CASSSSVGQYF
D: NA
J: TRBJ2-3
V: TRBV7-2
size: NA

DNA: TGTGCCAGTAGTCCGAGGGGACAGAGCACAGATACGCAGTATTTT
CDR3: CASSPRGQSTDTQYF
D: TRBD1
J: TRBJ2-3
V: TRBV19
size: NA

DNA: TGTGCCACCACTGACACGAACACCGGGGAGCTGTTTTTT
CDR3: CATTDTNTGELFF
D: NA
J: TRBJ2-2
V: TRBV24-1
size: NA

DNA: TGTGCCAGCAGCTTAAGGGAGACTGAAGCTTTCTTT
CDR3: CASSLRETEAFF
D: NA
J: TRBJ1-1
V: TRBV7-2
size: NA

DNA: TGTGCCAGCCGGTGGCGGCAGACGAACACCGGGGAGCTGTTTTTT
CDR3: CASRWRQTNTGELFF
D: NA
J: TRBJ2-2
V: TRBV19
size: NA

DNA: TGTGCCACCAGCAGAGGGGGTAGTAATGAAAAACTGTTTTTT
CDR3: CATSRGGSNEKLFF
D: NA
J: TRBJ1-4
V: TRBV15
size: NA

DNA: TGTGCCAGCAGTGAAAATGGGTTAATCAGTCTTGGTGGCTACACCTTC
CDR3: CASSENGLISLGGYTF
D: NA
J: TRBJ1-2
V: TRBV2
size: NA